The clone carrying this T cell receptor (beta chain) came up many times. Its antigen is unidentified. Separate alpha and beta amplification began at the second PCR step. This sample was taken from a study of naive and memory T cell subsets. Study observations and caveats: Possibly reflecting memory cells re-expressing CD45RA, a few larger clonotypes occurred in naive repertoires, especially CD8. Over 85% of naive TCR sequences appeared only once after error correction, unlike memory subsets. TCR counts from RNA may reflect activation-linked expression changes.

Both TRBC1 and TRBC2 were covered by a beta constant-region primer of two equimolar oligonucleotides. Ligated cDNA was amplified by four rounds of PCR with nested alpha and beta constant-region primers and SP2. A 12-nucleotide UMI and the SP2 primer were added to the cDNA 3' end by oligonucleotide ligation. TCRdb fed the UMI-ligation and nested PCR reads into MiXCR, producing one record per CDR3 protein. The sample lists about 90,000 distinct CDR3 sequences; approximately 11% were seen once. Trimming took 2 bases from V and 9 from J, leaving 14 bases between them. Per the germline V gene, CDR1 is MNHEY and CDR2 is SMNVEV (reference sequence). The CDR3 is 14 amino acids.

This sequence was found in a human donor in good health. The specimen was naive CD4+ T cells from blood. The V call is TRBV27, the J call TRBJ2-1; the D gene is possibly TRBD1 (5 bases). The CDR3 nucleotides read TGTGCCAGCAGTTTAACAGGTGTCGTTACTGAGCAGTTCTTC. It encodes CASSLTGVVTEQFF.